The 30 T cell receptor beta chains below all came from one sample that was sequenced in a study of chemoradiotherapy in HPV16-positive cancers (dated by TCRdb to between 2021 and 2023). The receptor library was made with the immunoSEQ multiplex PCR assay. The immuneACCESS repertoire file appears here via TCRdb, limited to in-frame rearrangements. These files lack a portion of the clones; in checked studies, under half of the deficit traces to unresolved V genes, and the cause of the others is not known. The sample table records 9,500 to 15,000 clones; more than 60% of these occur just once. The top ten hold around 0.94% of the sample. Sampling was done from a patient who underwent chemoradiotherapy. These TCRs come from a human donor with HPV-associated anogenital cancer.

V is TRBV6-5 and J is TRBJ1-1, with 9 bases matching TRBD1. V lost 2 bases, J lost 6 bases, and 10 bases stayed unmatched. CDR3 size: 16 residues. Looked up from germline, CDR1 is MNHEY and CDR2 is SVGAGI. The CDR3 is CASSYVGTGRVAEAFF. The CDR3 nucleotides read TGTGCCAGCAGTTACGTGGGGACAGGGAGGGTGGCTGAAGCTTTCTTT.

The chain is built from TRBV5-4 and TRBJ2-5; 11 nucleotides align to TRBD2. The CDR3 sequence is 14 residues long. CDR1 and CDR2 (germline): SGHNT, YYREEE (reference sequence). With 4 bases clipped from V and 5 bases from J, the junction kept 4 bases outside the gene matches. This CDR3 is CASSLSGGAETQYF. The CDR3 DNA follows: TGTGCCAGCAGCCTTAGCGGGGGGGCGGAGACCCAGTACTTC.

CDR3 sequence reads: CAWSVRQGNQPQHF. CDR3 sequence (DNA): TGTGCCTGGAGTGTCCGACAGGGGAATCAGCCCCAGCATTTT. The chain links TRBV30 to TRBJ1-5; 8 positions agree with TRBD1. J gave up 4 bases and V 0 bases, and 2 bases lay outside the gene matches. CDR1 GTSNPN and CDR2 SVGIG come from the germline V gene (reference sequence). The CDR3 contains 14 residues. Full variable domain (missing parts from reference TRBV30 and TRBJ1-5): SQTIHQWPATLVQPVGSPLSLECTVEGTSNPNLYWYRQAAGRGLQLLFYSVGIGQISSEVPQNLSASRPQDRQFILSSKKLLLSDSGFYLCAWSVRQGNQPQHFGDGTRLSIL.

This chain joins TRBV27 and TRBJ2-1; TRBD1 aligns across 10 bases. CDR1 and CDR2 from the germline V gene are MNHEY and SMNVEV (reference sequence). This CDR3 contains 16 residues. Trimming removed 6 bases from V and 6 bases from J; junction bases left unmatched: 11. The CDR3 here is CASSRQGARQLNEQFF. In nucleotides, the CDR3 is TGTGCCAGCAGCAGACAGGGGGCGCGGCAACTCAATGAGCAGTTCTTC.

The V call is TRBV12-5, the J call TRBJ1-4; TRBD1 is a possible D gene (6 bases). V lost 0 bases and J 1 base, leaving 6 bases between the germline ends. Germline V gives CDR1 LGHNT, CDR2 FRNRAP. The CDR3 is 15 amino acids. CDR3 sequence reads: CASGLVQGTNEKLFF. As DNA, the CDR3 is TGTGCTAGTGGTTTGGTACAGGGAACTAATGAAAAACTGTTTTTT.

This chain links TRBV19 with TRBJ1-5; TRBD1 might be the D (5 bases). V was cut by 10 bases and J by 4 bases, with 14 bases left in between. This CDR3 is built from 13 residues. Germline-derived CDR1 and CDR2 are LNHDA and SQIVND (reference sequence). DNA of the CDR3: TGTGCCACCGCCAGGGCCGGGAATCAGCCCCAGCATTTT. Translating it yields CATARAGNQPQHF.

The rearrangement links TRBV11-2 to TRBJ1-1; D is undetermined. This CDR3 spans 11 amino acids. Per germline, CDR1 SGHAT and CDR2 FQNNGV. V lost 3 bases to trimming and J lost 10 bases, with 9 bases between them. The CDR3 DNA sequence: TGTGCCAGCAGCTTGCCCAGGCCAGCTTTCTTT. Protein product: CASSLPRPAFF.

V and J are TRBV6-6 and TRBJ2-5; 11 bases match TRBD2. The CDR3 sequence is 16 residues long. With V trimmed by 6 bases and J by 4 bases, 10 bases remained unmatched. CDR1 is MNHNY, CDR2 SVGAGI, per germline (reference sequence). The CDR3 DNA follows: TGTGCCAGCAGGCTTAGTAGCCTAGCGGGAGGAGAGACCCAGTACTTC. It translates to CASRLSSLAGGETQYF.

V gene TRBV6-6 combines with J gene TRBJ2-5; D not certain. The closer fit of TRBJ2-7 to the DNA end suggests the J call may be wrong. Germline V CDR1 and CDR2: MNHNY, SVGAGI (reference sequence). CDR3 length equals 12 residues. This chain's CDR3 is CASSYSLSEQYF. CDR3 in DNA: TGTGCCAGCAGTTACTCGCTGTCCGAGCAGTACTTC.

This rearrangement joins TRBV4-2 to TRBJ2-7; 8 bases match TRBD1. Germline assignment: CDR1 LGHNA and CDR2 YNFKEQ. Unmatched junction bases numbered 3, after V lost 0 bases and J lost 2 bases. The CDR3 extends over 15 amino acids. The DNA of the CDR3 is TGTGCCAGCAGCCAAGACAGGGGGCGACCCTACGAGCAGTACTTC. Translation: CASSQDRGRPYEQYF.

The chain recombines TRBV27 with TRBJ1-1, with unresolved D. The V gene lost 0 bases and the J gene lost 4 bases, with 9 bases spanning the gap. The CDR3 contains 14 residues. The germline V gene has CDR1 MNHEY and CDR2 SMNVEV (reference sequence). CDR3 nucleotides: TGTGCCAGCAGTTTATCACCGACGCTCACTGAAGCTTTCTTT. Amino acids: CASSLSPTLTEAFF.

This clone was seen only a few times. The chain's CDR3 is CATSRGRVNANNEQFF. In nucleotides, the CDR3 is TGTGCCACCAGCAGAGGTCGCGTGAATGCTAACAATGAGCAGTTCTTC. This rearrangement joins TRBV15 to TRBJ2-1; D gene ambiguous. The CDR3 has 16 amino acids. From germline, CDR1 is LNHNV and CDR2 YYDKDF (reference sequence). Trimming removed 1 base at V and 5 bases at J, with 15 bases between.

The chain employs TRBV27 and TRBJ2-7, with 7 bases that match TRBD1. The CDR3 has 13 residues. The V and J ends lost 3 bases and 4 bases, in that order; junction bases with no gene match: 3. Per the germline V gene, CDR1 is MNHEY and CDR2 is SMNVEV (reference sequence). Here the CDR3 reads CASSLGQRYEQYF. The CDR3 coding sequence is TGTGCCAGCAGTTTGGGACAGCGATACGAGCAGTACTTC.

The V call is TRBV5-4, the J call TRBJ2-2; perhaps TRBD1 as D (7 bases). This CDR3 spans 16 amino acids. CDR1 SGHNT and CDR2 YYREEE come from the germline V gene (reference sequence). Trimming shortened V by 2 bases and J by 3 bases, and 14 bases separated the two germline ends. The CDR3 loop is CASSFLTGRHTGELFF. In DNA form, the CDR3 reads TGTGCCAGCAGCTTCCTGACAGGGAGGCACACCGGGGAGCTGTTTTTT.

The chain has TRBV9 and TRBJ1-5; D not resolved. CDR1 is SGDLS and CDR2 is YYNGEE in the germline V gene. V lost 0 bases and J 4 bases, leaving 5 bases between the germline ends. The CDR3 is 13 residues long. CDR3: CASSVVPNQPQHF. CDR3 sequence (DNA): TGTGCCAGCAGCGTAGTCCCTAATCAGCCCCAGCATTTT.

The V call is TRBV10-3, the J call TRBJ2-3; D might be TRBD1 (6 bases). Trimming removed 2 bases at V and 2 bases at J, with 14 bases between. CDR1 is ENHRY, CDR2 SYGVKD, per germline. The CDR3 spans 16 residues. CDR3 protein: CAISEPGQPSTDTQYF. In DNA, the CDR3 is TGTGCCATCAGTGAGCCCGGACAGCCTTCCACAGATACGCAGTATTTT.

The chain has TRBV4-1 and TRBJ2-5, with TRBD1 identical over 7 bases. The CDR3 is 15 residues long. The V gene end was trimmed by 0 bases and the J gene end by 3 bases; junction bases not matched to a gene: 4. The germline V gene encodes CDR1 MGHRA and CDR2 YSYEKL. CDR3 amino acids: CASSQDGTAKETQYF. CDR3 sequence (DNA): TGCGCCAGCAGCCAAGATGGGACAGCTAAAGAGACCCAGTACTTC.

Written as DNA, the CDR3 is TGTGCCTGGAGTTCGACAGGGAACGGCTACACCTTC. Protein sequence: CAWSSTGNGYTF. J is TRBJ1-2 and V is TRBV30; the match to TRBD1 covers 7 bases. The CDR3 runs 12 residues. Germline V CDR1 and CDR2: GTSNPN, SVGIG (reference sequence). V trimming: 2 bases; J trimming: 8 bases; junction bases outside the gene matches: 5.

The CDR3 loop reads CASRRGGSSYEQYF. The CDR3, as DNA: TGTGCCAGCAGACGGGGGGGGAGCTCCTACGAGCAGTACTTC. This chain joins TRBV28 and TRBJ2-7; the match to TRBD2 covers 8 bases. Germline V CDR1 and CDR2: MDHEN, SYDVKM. V lost 6 bases, J lost 0 bases, and 4 bases stayed unmatched. This CDR3 is 14 amino acids long. Combining the CDR3 with reference TRBV28 and TRBJ2-7 gives the whole variable domain DVKVTQSSRYLVKRTGEKVFLECVQDMDHENMFWYRQDPGLGLRLIYFSYDVKMKEKGDIPEGYSVSREKKERFSLILESASTNQTSMYLCASRRGGSSYEQYFGPGTRLTVT.

V usage is TRBV25-1 and J usage is TRBJ2-2, with a tentative D call TRBD1 (6 bases). CDR3 length: 16 amino acids. Germline-derived CDR1 and CDR2 are MGHDK and SYGVNS. V was shortened by 2 bases and J by 3 bases, with 13 bases between the two germline ends. CDR3 sequence: CASSEMGQGDTGELFF. CDR3 nucleotide sequence: TGTGCCAGCAGTGAAATGGGACAAGGAGACACCGGGGAGCTGTTTTTT.

This clone was detected only a few times. The chain carries TRBV5-4 and TRBJ1-1; no firm D call. The CDR3 has 15 residues. The V end was cut by 6 bases, the J end by 3 bases, with 18 bases between. Germline V gives CDR1 SGHNT, CDR2 YYREEE (reference sequence). CDR3 coding DNA: TGTGCCAGCACACAGAGTCCGGGTAGAGACACTGAAGCTTTCTTT. This codes for CASTQSPGRDTEAFF.

This sequence joins TRBV7-2 and TRBJ2-7; D is unresolved. This CDR3 spans 13 amino acids. V lost 5 bases to trimming and J lost 4 bases, with 12 bases between them. Germline V gene data show CDR1 as SGHTA and CDR2 as FQGNSA. CDR3 in amino acids: CASSPPSRYEQYF. Here the CDR3 DNA reads TGTGCCAGCAGCCCCCCATCGAGGTACGAGCAGTACTTC.

The chain recombines TRBV12-5 with TRBJ2-2; 8 nucleotides match TRBD2. The CDR3 length is 15 residues. CDR1 and CDR2 from the germline V gene are LGHNT and FRNRAP. The ends lost 3 bases at V and 5 bases at J; junction bases unmatched: 5. CDR3 nucleotides: TGTGCTAGTGGTTTTACTAGCGGAGGGACCGGGGAGCTGTTTTTT. Translating gives CASGFTSGGTGELFF.

The rearrangement links TRBV6-5 to TRBJ2-1; D tentatively reads TRBD1 or TRBD2 (5 bases each). Trimming removed 4 bases from V and 3 bases from J, with 16 bases in between. Per the germline V gene, CDR1 is MNHEY and CDR2 is SVGAGI. This CDR3 is built from 16 residues. Here the CDR3 DNA reads TGTGCCAGCAGTTGGTCGAGGGGCCTGGTCTACAATGAGCAGTTCTTC. Its protein product is CASSWSRGLVYNEQFF.

V and J are TRBV30 and TRBJ2-2, with D uncertain. The V gene lost 0 bases and the J gene lost 5 bases, with 10 bases spanning the gap. The CDR3 has 14 residues. The germline gives CDR1 GTSNPN, CDR2 SVGIG (reference sequence). In DNA form, the CDR3 reads TGTGCCTGGAGTGTGGGTTTGGGAACCGGGGAGCTGTTTTTT. It translates to CAWSVGLGTGELFF.

The rearrangement links TRBV7-3 to TRBJ2-5; 8 bases line up with TRBD1. The J call may be mistaken, given a closer DNA end match to TRBJ2-7. Germline loops: CDR1 SGHTA, CDR2 FQGTGA. The CDR3 consists of 15 residues. The CDR3 protein is CASSLAGTGTGEQYF. CDR3 nucleotide sequence: TGTGCCAGCAGCTTGGCCGGGACAGGAACGGGCGAGCAGTACTTC.

This clone was counted a single time. The chain joins TRBV29-1 to TRBJ1-1, with unresolved D. This CDR3 contains 9 residues. Germline V CDR1 and CDR2: SQVTM, ANQGSEA. Trimming stripped 4 bases from V and 8 bases from J, with 5 bases between. This chain's CDR3 is CSVGEEAFF. The CDR3 DNA is TGCAGCGTTGGTGAGGAAGCTTTCTTT.

The chain has TRBV11-3 and TRBJ2-5; D call uncertain. Between the trimmed V and J ends, which lost 5 bases and 1 base, there was a span of 2 bases. CDR3 size: 11 residues. CDR1 is SGHNT and CDR2 is YENEEA in the germline V gene. CDR3 residues: CASSAQETQYF. DNA for the CDR3: TGTGCCAGCAGCGCCCAAGAGACCCAGTACTTC.

The J gene is TRBJ2-5, the V gene TRBV5-1; D unclear. CDR1 SGHRS and CDR2 YFSETQ come from the germline V gene. The CDR3 is 14 amino acids. Trimming stripped 0 bases from V and 1 base from J, with 7 bases between. This CDR3 is CASSLAGSQETQYF. CDR3 in DNA: TGCGCCAGCAGCTTGGCCGGCAGCCAAGAGACCCAGTACTTC.

The chain has TRBV9 and TRBJ1-2; tentative D call: TRBD1 (6 bases). V shed 0 bases and J shed 7 bases, with 16 bases lying between them. This CDR3 has 15 amino acids. CDR1 and CDR2 from the germline V gene are SGDLS and YYNGEE. The CDR3 sequence: CASSVVGGGVGGYTF. Written as DNA, the CDR3 is TGTGCCAGCAGCGTAGTGGGCGGGGGCGTAGGTGGCTACACCTTC. Based on the CDR3 plus reference TRBV9 and TRBJ1-2, the full variable domain is DSGVTQTPKHLITATGQRVTLRCSPRSGDLSVYWYQQSLDQGLQFLIQYYNGEERAKGNILERFSAQQFPDLHSELNLSSLELGDSALYFCASSVVGGGVGGYTFGSGTRLTVV.